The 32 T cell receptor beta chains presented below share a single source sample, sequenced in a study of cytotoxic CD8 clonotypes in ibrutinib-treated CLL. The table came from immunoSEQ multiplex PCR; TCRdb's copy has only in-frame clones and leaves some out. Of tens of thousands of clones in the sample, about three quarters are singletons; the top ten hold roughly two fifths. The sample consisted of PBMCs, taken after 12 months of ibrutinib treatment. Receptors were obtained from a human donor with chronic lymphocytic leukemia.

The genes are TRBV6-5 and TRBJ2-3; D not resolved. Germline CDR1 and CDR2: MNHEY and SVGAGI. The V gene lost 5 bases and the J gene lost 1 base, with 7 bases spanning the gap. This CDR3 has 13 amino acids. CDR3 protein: CASSPAGTDTQYF. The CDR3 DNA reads TGTGCCAGCAGTCCGGCCGGCACAGATACGCAGTATTTT.

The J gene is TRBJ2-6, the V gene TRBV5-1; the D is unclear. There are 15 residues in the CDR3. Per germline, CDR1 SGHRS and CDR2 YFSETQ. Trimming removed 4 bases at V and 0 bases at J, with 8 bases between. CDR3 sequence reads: CASSDTASGANVLTF. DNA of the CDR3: TGCGCCAGCAGCGACACAGCCTCTGGGGCCAACGTCCTGACTTTC.

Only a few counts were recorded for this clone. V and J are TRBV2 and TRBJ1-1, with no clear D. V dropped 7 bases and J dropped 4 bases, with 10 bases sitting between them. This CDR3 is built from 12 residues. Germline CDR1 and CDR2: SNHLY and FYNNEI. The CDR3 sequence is CASKLRGTEAFF. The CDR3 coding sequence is TGTGCCAGCAAGTTACGGGGCACTGAAGCTTTCTTT.

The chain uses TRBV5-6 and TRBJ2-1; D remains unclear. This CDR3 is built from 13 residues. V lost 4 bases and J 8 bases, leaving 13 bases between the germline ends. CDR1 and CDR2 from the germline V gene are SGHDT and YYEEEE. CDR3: CASSILNGDEQFF. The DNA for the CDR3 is TGTGCCAGCAGCATACTAAACGGTGATGAGCAGTTCTTC.

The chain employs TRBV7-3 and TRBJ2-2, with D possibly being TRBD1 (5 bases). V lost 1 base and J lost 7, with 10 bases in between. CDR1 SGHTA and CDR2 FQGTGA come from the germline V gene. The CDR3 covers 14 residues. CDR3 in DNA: TGTGCCAGCAGCTTAAACAGGTTGCACGGGGAGCTGTTTTTT. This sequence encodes CASSLNRLHGELFF.

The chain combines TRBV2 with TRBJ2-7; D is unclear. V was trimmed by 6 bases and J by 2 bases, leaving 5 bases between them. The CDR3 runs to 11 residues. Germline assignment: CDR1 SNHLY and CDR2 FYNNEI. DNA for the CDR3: TGTGCCAGCAGGGCAACCTACGAGCAGTACTTC. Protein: CASRATYEQYF.

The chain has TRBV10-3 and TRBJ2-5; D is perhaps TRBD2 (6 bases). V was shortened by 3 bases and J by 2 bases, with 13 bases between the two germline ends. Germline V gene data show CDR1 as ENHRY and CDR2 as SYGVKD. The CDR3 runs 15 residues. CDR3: CAISDSSVTQETQYF. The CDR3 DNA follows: TGTGCCATCAGTGACTCTAGCGTTACACAAGAGACCCAGTACTTC.

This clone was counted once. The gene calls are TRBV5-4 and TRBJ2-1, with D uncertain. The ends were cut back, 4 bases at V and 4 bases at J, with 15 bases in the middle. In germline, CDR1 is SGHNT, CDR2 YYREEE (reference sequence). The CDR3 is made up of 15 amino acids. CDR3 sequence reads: CASSPAAVPYNEQFF. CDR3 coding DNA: TGTGCCAGCAGCCCTGCGGCAGTTCCTTACAATGAGCAGTTCTTC.

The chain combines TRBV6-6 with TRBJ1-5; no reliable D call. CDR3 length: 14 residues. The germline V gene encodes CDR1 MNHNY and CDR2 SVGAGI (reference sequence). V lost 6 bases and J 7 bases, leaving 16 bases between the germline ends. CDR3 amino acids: CASSPAQAVQPQHF. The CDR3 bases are TGTGCCAGCAGCCCGGCTCAGGCAGTACAGCCCCAGCATTTT.

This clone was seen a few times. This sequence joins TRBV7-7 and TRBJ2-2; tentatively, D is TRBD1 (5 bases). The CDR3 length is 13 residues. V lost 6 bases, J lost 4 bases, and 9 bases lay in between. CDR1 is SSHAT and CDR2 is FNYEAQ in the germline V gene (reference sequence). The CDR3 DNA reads TGTGCCAGCAGTCGGACACGCACCGGGGAGCTGTTTTTT. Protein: CASSRTRTGELFF.

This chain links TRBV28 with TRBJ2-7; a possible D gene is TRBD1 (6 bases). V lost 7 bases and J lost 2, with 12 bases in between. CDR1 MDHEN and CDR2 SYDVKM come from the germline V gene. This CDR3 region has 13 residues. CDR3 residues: CASNRGGTYEQYF. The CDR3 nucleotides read TGTGCCAGCAACAGAGGGGGTACCTACGAGCAGTACTTC. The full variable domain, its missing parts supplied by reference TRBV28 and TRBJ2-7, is DVKVTQSSRYLVKRTGEKVFLECVQDMDHENMFWYRQDPGLGLRLIYFSYDVKMKEKGDIPEGYSVSREKKERFSLILESASTNQTSMYLCASNRGGTYEQYFGPGTRLTVT.

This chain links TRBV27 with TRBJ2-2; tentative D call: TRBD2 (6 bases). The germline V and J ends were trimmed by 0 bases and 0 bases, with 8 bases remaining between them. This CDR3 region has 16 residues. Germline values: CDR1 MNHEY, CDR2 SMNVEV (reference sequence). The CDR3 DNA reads TGTGCCAGCAGTTTATCGGCGGGACCGAACACCGGGGAGCTGTTTTTT. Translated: CASSLSAGPNTGELFF.

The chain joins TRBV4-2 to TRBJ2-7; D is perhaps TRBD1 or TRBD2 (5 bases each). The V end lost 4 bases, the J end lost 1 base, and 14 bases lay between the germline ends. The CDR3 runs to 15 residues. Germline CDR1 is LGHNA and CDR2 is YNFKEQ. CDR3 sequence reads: CASSLTRDGSYEQYF. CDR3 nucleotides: TGTGCCAGCAGCCTTACAAGGGACGGTTCCTACGAGCAGTACTTC.

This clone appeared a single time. This CDR3 reads CASSEGSRGTNEKLFF. The CDR3 region has the DNA TGTGCCAGCAGTGAAGGCTCCCGAGGAACTAATGAAAAACTGTTTTTT. The chain has TRBV25-1 and TRBJ1-4; no firm D call. Germline lookup yields CDR1 MGHDK and CDR2 SYGVNS. Trimming pared 2 bases from V and 1 base from J, leaving 11 bases between. CDR3 length: 16 amino acids.

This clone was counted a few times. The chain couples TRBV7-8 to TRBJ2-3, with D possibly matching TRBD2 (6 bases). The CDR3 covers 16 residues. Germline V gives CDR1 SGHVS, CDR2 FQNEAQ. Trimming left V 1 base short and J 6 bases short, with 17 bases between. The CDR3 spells CASSLEGVADPDTQYF. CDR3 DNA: TGTGCCAGCAGCTTAGAAGGGGTAGCGGACCCCGATACGCAGTATTTT.

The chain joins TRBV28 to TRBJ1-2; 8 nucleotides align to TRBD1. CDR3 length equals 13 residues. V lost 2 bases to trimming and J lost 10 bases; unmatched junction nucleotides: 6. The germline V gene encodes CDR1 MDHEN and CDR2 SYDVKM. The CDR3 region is CASSLEDRAAYTF. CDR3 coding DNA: TGTGCCAGCAGTTTAGAGGACAGGGCCGCCTACACCTTC.

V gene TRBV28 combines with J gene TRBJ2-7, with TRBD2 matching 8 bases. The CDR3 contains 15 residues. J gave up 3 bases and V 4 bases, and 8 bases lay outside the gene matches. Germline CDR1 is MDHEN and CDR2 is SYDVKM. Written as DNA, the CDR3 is TGTGCCAGCAGTTCTGAGGAGGGGACTAGCTACGAGCAGTACTTC. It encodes CASSSEEGTSYEQYF.

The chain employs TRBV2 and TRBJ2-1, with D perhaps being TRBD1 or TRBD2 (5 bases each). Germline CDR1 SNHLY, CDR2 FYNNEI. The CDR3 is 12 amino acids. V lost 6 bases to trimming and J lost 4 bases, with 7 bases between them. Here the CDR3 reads CASRGDYNEQFF. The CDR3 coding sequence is TGTGCCAGCAGGGGGGATTACAATGAGCAGTTCTTC.

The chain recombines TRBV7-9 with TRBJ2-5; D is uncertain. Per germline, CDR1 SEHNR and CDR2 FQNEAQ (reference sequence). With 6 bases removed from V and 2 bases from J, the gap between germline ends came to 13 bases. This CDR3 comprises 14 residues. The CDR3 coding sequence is TGTGCCAGCAGTCCGTCTTTAGGGCAAGAGACCCAGTACTTC. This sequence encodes CASSPSLGQETQYF.

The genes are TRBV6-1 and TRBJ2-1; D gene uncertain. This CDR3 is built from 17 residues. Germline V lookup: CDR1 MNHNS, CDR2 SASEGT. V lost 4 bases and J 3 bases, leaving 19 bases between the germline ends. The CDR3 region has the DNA TGTGCCAGCAGTGTCCAGGTTGGCCACGGCCGCTACAATGAGCAGTTCTTC. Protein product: CASSVQVGHGRYNEQFF.

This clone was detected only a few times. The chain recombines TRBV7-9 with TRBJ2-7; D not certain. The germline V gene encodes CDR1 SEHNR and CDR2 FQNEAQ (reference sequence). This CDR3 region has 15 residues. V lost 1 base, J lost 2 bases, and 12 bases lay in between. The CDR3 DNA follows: TGTGCCAGCAGCTTAGTAATGGGTACAGCCTACGAGCAGTACTTC. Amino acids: CASSLVMGTAYEQYF.

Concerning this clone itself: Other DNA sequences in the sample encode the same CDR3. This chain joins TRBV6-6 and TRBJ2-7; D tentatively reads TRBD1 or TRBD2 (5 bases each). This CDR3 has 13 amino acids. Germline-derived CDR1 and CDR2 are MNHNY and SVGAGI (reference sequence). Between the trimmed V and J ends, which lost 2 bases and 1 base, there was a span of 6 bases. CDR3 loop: CASSYGGSYEQYF. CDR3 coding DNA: TGTGCCAGCAGTTACGGGGGATCCTACGAGCAGTACTTC.

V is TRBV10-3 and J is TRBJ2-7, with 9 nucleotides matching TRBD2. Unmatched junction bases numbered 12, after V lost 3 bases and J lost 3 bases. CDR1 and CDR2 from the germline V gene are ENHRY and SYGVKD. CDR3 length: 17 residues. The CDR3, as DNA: TGTGCCATCAGTGACAGGGGTAGCGGGAGTAGCCTCTACGAGCAGTACTTC. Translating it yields CAISDRGSGSSLYEQYF.

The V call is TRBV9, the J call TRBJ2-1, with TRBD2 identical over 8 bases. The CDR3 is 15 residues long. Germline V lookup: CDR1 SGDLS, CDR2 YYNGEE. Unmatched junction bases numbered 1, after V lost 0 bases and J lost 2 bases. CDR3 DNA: TGTGCCAGCAGCGTAGGCGGGAGGACCTACAATGAGCAGTTCTTC. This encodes CASSVGGRTYNEQFF.

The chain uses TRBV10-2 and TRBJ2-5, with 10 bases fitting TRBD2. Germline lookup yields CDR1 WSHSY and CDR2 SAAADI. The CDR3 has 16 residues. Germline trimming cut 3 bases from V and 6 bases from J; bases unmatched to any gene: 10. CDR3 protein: CASSDLAGASMKTQYF. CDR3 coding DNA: TGCGCCAGCAGTGACCTAGCGGGGGCCTCGATGAAGACCCAGTACTTC.

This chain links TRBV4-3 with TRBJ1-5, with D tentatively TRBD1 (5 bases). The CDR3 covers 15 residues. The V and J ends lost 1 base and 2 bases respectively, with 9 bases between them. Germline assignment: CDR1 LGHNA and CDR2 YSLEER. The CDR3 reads CASSQGRGGNQPQHF. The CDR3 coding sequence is TGCGCCAGCAGCCAAGGGAGGGGAGGCAATCAGCCCCAGCATTTT.

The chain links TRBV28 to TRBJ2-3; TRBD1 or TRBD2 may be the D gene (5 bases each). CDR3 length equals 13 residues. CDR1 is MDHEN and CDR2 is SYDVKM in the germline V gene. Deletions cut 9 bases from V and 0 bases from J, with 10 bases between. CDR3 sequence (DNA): TGTGCCAGTCTCCGGGACAGCACAGATACGCAGTATTTT. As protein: CASLRDSTDTQYF.

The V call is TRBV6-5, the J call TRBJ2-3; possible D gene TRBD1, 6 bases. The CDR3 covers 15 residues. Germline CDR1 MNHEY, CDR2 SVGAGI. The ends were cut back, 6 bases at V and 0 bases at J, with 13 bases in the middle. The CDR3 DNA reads TGTGCCAGCAGGCGCCGACAGGTTAGCACAGATACGCAGTATTTT. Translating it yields CASRRRQVSTDTQYF.

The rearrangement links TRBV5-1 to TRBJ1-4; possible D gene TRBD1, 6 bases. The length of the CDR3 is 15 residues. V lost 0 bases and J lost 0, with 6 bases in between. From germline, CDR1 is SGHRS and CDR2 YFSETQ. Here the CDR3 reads CASSLDRATNEKLFF. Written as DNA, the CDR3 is TGCGCCAGCAGCTTGGACAGGGCAACTAATGAAAAACTGTTTTTT.

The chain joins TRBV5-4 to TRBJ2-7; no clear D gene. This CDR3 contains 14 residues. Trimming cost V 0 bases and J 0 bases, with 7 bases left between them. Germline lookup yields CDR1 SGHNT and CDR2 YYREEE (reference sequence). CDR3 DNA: TGTGCCAGCAGCTTGGACTCGGGCTCCTACGAGCAGTACTTC. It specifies CASSLDSGSYEQYF.

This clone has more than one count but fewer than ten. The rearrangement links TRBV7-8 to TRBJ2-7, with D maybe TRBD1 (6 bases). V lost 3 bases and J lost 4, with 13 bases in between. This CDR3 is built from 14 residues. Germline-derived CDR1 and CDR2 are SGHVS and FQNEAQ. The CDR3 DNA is TGTGCCAGCAGCTTCACAGGGAGAGGGTACGAGCAGTACTTC. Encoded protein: CASSFTGRGYEQYF.

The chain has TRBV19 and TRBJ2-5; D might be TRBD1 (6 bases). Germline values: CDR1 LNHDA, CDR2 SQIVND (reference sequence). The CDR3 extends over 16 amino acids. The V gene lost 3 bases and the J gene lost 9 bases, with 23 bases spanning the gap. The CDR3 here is CASSISAASGSGAQYF. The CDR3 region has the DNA TGTGCCAGTAGTATCTCCGCCGCTTCGGGCTCAGGGGCCCAGTACTTC.